The 30 T cell receptor beta chains listed next were all sequenced from one sample in a study of OX40 agonist ivuxolimab in advanced cancers. The protocol was immunoSEQ multiplex PCR, while the TCRdb copy is restricted to in-frame clones and leaves out a portion. The sample has 60,000 to 70,000 clones; 87% are singletons. Material: CD4+ or CD8+ T cells sorted from blood, obtained in a trial of the OX40 agonist ivuxolimab. These receptors were collected from an adult with an advanced solid tumor such as melanoma, head and neck, liver or kidney cancer.

There are a few counts of this clone. CDR3 in DNA: TGTGCCAGCAGTTATAAGGGCCCCTACGAGCAGTACTTC. It specifies CASSYKGPYEQYF. The gene calls are TRBV27 and TRBJ2-7, with D unclear. V lost 4 bases, J lost 2 bases, and 9 bases lay in between. Germline loops: CDR1 MNHEY, CDR2 SMNVEV (reference sequence). The CDR3 extends over 13 amino acids.

The chain has TRBV2 and TRBJ2-2; D not certain. V was pared by 4 bases and J by 7 bases, with 7 bases between. This CDR3 has 12 amino acids. CDR1 and CDR2 from the germline V gene are SNHLY and FYNNEI. CDR3 loop: CASSGDSGELFF. CDR3 DNA: TGTGCCAGCAGTGGTGATAGCGGGGAGCTGTTTTTT. The full variable domain, in which reference TRBV2 and TRBJ2-2 provide the parts outside the CDR3, is EPEVTQTPSHQVTQMGQEVILRCVPISNHLYFYWYRQILGQKVEFLVSFYNNEISEKSEIFDDQFSVERPDGSNFTLKIRSTKLEDSAMYFCASSGDSGELFFGEGSRLTVL.

The rearrangement uses TRBV5-6 and TRBJ2-3, with 8 bases aligning to TRBD1. The CDR3 loop spans 16 amino acids. The junction had 9 bases not matched to a gene; V was cut back by 2 bases and J by 4 bases. Germline assignment: CDR1 SGHDT and CDR2 YYEEEE. The CDR3 DNA follows: TGTGCCAGCAGCTTTACCGGACAGGGTGGTCCAGATACGCAGTATTTT. It yields the protein CASSFTGQGGPDTQYF.

The chain links TRBV30 to TRBJ1-6, with 10 bases matching TRBD1. Losses at the gene ends were 4 bases for V and 7 bases for J; bases not matched to a gene: 4. The germline CDR1 and CDR2 sequences are GTSNPN and SVGIG (reference sequence). There are 14 residues in the CDR3. The CDR3 reads CAWTQDRGNSPLHF. CDR3 sequence (DNA): TGTGCCTGGACCCAGGACAGGGGGAATTCACCCCTCCACTTT.

The CDR3: CASSYERGLRTDTQYF. In DNA form, the CDR3 reads TGTGCCAGCAGTTACGAGCGGGGGCTACGCACAGATACGCAGTATTTT. V is TRBV6-5 and J is TRBJ2-3; 8 bases match TRBD2. The V gene's germline CDR1 is MNHEY and CDR2 SVGAGI. J was trimmed by 1 base and V by 2 bases; bases with no gene match: 5. This CDR3 region has 16 residues.

The chain employs TRBV28 and TRBJ2-3; no firm D call. CDR1 MDHEN and CDR2 SYDVKM come from the germline V gene. This CDR3 has 14 amino acids. Trimming took 4 bases from V and 5 from J, leaving 13 bases between them. The CDR3 sequence: CASSYSLQRDTQYF. The CDR3, as DNA: TGTGCCAGCAGTTACAGCCTACAACGAGATACGCAGTATTTT.

The rearrangement links TRBV6-1 to TRBJ2-1, with D perhaps given as TRBD1 or TRBD2 (5 bases each). V lost 3 bases and J lost 4, with 19 bases in between. CDR3 size: 17 residues. CDR1 is MNHNS and CDR2 is SASEGT in the germline V gene. The CDR3 DNA reads TGTGCCAGCAGTGATCTTTGGGGGAAGACGCAGTACAATGAGCAGTTCTTC. It translates to CASSDLWGKTQYNEQFF.

This chain uses TRBV7-5 with TRBJ1-5; the table gives TRBD1 as D, unverified against the DNA. TRBV7-5 is an annotated pseudogene. The CDR3 is made up of 15 amino acids. This CDR3 is CARSLRDRSNQPQHF. The CDR3 DNA sequence: TGTGCCAGAAGCCTCCGGGACAGGAGTAATCAGCCCCAGCATTTT.

The chain carries TRBV6-5 and TRBJ1-1; tentative D call: TRBD1 (5 bases). The CDR3 length is 15 residues. V gave up 6 bases and J gave up 5 bases, with 19 bases separating them. CDR1 and CDR2 (germline): MNHEY, SVGAGI. The CDR3 reads CASSKLGPGRTEAFF. The CDR3 region has the DNA TGTGCCAGCAGCAAACTTGGGCCAGGGAGGACTGAAGCTTTCTTT.

The CDR3 nucleotides read TGCGCCAGCAGCAAGGACAGGGAAGCCGGGGAGCTGTTTTTT. This encodes CASSKDREAGELFF. J is TRBJ2-2 and V is TRBV5-1; 8 nucleotides agree with TRBD1. This CDR3 region has 14 residues. Germline CDR1 SGHRS, CDR2 YFSETQ. J was trimmed by 6 bases and V by 4 bases; bases with no gene match: 5.

The V and J genes are TRBV7-3 and TRBJ1-1; possible D gene TRBD1, 5 bases. The CDR3 has 14 residues. Germline assignment: CDR1 SGHTA and CDR2 FQGTGA. V was clipped by 2 bases and J by 1 base, with 8 bases between them. The CDR3 region is CASSLLGENTEAFF. The CDR3 DNA reads TGTGCCAGCAGCTTATTAGGGGAGAACACTGAAGCTTTCTTT.

The chain employs TRBV9 and TRBJ2-1, with 11 bases fitting TRBD2. The CDR3 is 15 residues long. CDR1 SGDLS and CDR2 YYNGEE come from the germline V gene. V lost 4 bases, J lost 4 bases, and 4 bases stayed unmatched. For the CDR3, the DNA is TGTGCCAGCAGCACGGGACTAGCGGAATACAATGAGCAGTTCTTC. As protein: CASSTGLAEYNEQFF.

This chain uses TRBV2 with TRBJ1-4, with a possible D match to TRBD1 (5 bases). The CDR3 is made up of 14 amino acids. Germline CDR1 and CDR2: SNHLY and FYNNEI. V dropped 6 bases and J dropped 3 bases, with 11 bases sitting between them. CDR3 sequence: CASRSRGANEKLFF. CDR3 nucleotides: TGTGCCAGCAGGTCCCGGGGGGCTAATGAAAAACTGTTTTTT.

The sample holds one count of this clone. V usage is TRBV11-3 and J usage is TRBJ2-1, with D uncertain. The CDR3 contains 15 residues. V lost 5 bases and J 0 bases, leaving 11 bases between the germline ends. Germline values: CDR1 SGHNT, CDR2 YENEEA. The CDR3 loop is CASSPTQSSYNEQFF. In DNA, the CDR3 is TGTGCCAGCAGCCCCACTCAGAGCTCCTACAATGAGCAGTTCTTC.

The chain carries TRBV6-6 and TRBJ2-3, with a possible D match to TRBD1 (7 bases). V lost 7 bases, J lost 3 bases, and 20 bases lay in between. The CDR3 has 16 amino acids. Germline CDR1 and CDR2: MNHNY and SVGAGI (reference sequence). The CDR3 spells CASNTWPRGETDTQYF. DNA for the CDR3: TGTGCCAGCAACACCTGGCCCAGGGGGGAGACAGATACGCAGTATTTT.

The chain links TRBV6-1 to TRBJ2-7; D remains unclear. Germline CDR1 MNHNS, CDR2 SASEGT. Trimming took 7 bases from V and 6 from J, leaving 13 bases between them. The CDR3 totals 12 residues. CDR3 in amino acids: CASTEFPAEQYF. In nucleotides, the CDR3 is TGTGCCAGCACGGAATTTCCAGCCGAGCAGTACTTC.

With respect to this clone: The junction and the germline gene differ at one end; a read error may be behind it. The chain is built from TRBV29-1 and TRBJ2-1, with 11 positions matching TRBD2. This CDR3 spans 15 amino acids. Germline V lookup: CDR1 SQVTM, CDR2 ANQGSEA. This CDR3 reads CSERLAGFSHNEQFF. Written as DNA, the CDR3 is TGCAGCGAGAGACTAGCGGGGTTCTCCCACAATGAGCAGTTCTTC.

The chain joins TRBV5-8 to TRBJ1-1, with D tentatively TRBD1 (6 bases). Trimming took 6 bases from V and 3 from J, leaving 18 bases between them. Germline CDR1 and CDR2: SGHTS and YDEGEE. The CDR3 has 15 residues. The CDR3 DNA reads as TGTGCCAGCAACACCGGGGGGGCCGGGGACACTGAAGCTTTCTTT. Its translation is CASNTGGAGDTEAFF.

The chain has TRBV18 and TRBJ2-6, with D possibly matching TRBD1 (6 bases). CDR3 length: 18 residues. Germline V CDR1 and CDR2: KGHSH, LQKENI. Trimming pared 5 bases from V and 0 bases from J, leaving 17 bases between. The CDR3 protein is CASSARQETSSGANVLTF. The CDR3, as DNA: TGTGCCAGCTCAGCTAGACAGGAGACGAGCTCTGGGGCCAACGTCCTGACTTTC.

In its sample, this clone was seen once. In DNA form, the CDR3 reads TGTGCCAGCAGTGCGCACGAAAATTTGAACACTGAAGCTTTCTTT. It specifies CASSAHENLNTEAFF. The gene calls are TRBV6-1 and TRBJ1-1; D remains ambiguous. V dropped 4 bases and J dropped 0 bases, with 12 bases sitting between them. Germline V gives CDR1 MNHNS, CDR2 SASEGT. This CDR3 is built from 15 residues.

The chain links TRBV4-3 to TRBJ2-7, with D uncertain. CDR3 length: 14 residues. Trimming left V 1 base short and J 3 bases short, with 10 bases between. Looked up from germline, CDR1 is LGHNA and CDR2 is YSLEER. CDR3 region: CASSQALDGYEQYF. The DNA of the CDR3 is TGCGCCAGCAGCCAAGCCCTCGACGGCTACGAGCAGTACTTC.

The chain links TRBV7-9 to TRBJ1-4; 12 nucleotides match TRBD1. Germline CDR1 and CDR2: SEHNR and FQNEAQ (reference sequence). V was clipped by 4 bases and J by 2 bases; unmatched bases: 5. CDR3 size: 17 residues. In DNA, the CDR3 is TGTGCCAGCAGCTCGGACGGGACAGGGGGCACTAATGAAAAACTGTTTTTT. Its translation: CASSSDGTGGTNEKLFF. The full variable domain, its missing parts supplied by reference TRBV7-9 and TRBJ1-4, is DTGVSQNPRHKITKRGQNVTFRCDPISEHNRLYWYRQTLGQGPEFLTYFQNEAQLEKSRLLSDRFSAERPKGSFSTLEIQRTEQGDSAMYLCASSSDGTGGTNEKLFFGSGTQLSVL.

The chain carries TRBV7-2 and TRBJ2-1; 8 bases match TRBD1. V lost 3 bases and J lost 2; bases outside the gene matches: 0. The CDR3 contains 14 residues. Germline V gene data show CDR1 as SGHTA and CDR2 as FQGNSA. The CDR3 DNA is TGTGCCAGCAGCTTGGACAGGGCCTACAATGAGCAGTTCTTC. It is translated as CASSLDRAYNEQFF.

The chain carries TRBV7-9 and TRBJ2-5; possibly TRBD2 for D (6 bases). Germline CDR1 SEHNR, CDR2 FQNEAQ (reference sequence). The CDR3 consists of 16 residues. Between the trimmed V and J ends, which lost 6 bases and 7 bases, there was a span of 24 bases. As DNA, the CDR3 is TGTGCCAGCAGGCAATTTGGAGGGCTTGGATGGGGGACCCAGTACTTC. Protein product: CASRQFGGLGWGTQYF.

The chain couples TRBV5-1 to TRBJ2-3; 11 bases fit TRBD2. CDR3 length: 15 residues. Germline V lookup: CDR1 SGHRS, CDR2 YFSETQ. With 9 bases clipped from V and 2 bases from J, the junction kept 8 bases outside the gene matches. The CDR3 sequence is CATGLAGGVTDTQYF. DNA of the CDR3: TGCGCCACCGGCCTAGCGGGGGGCGTCACAGATACGCAGTATTTT.

The chain carries TRBV19 and TRBJ2-5; TRBD2 matches 8 bases. This CDR3 region has 13 residues. The trim removed 7 bases at V and 5 bases at J, leaving 6 bases unmatched. The germline V gene encodes CDR1 LNHDA and CDR2 SQIVND (reference sequence). The CDR3 region is CASKLSGEETQYF. CDR3 nucleotide sequence: TGTGCCAGTAAACTTAGCGGGGAGGAGACCCAGTACTTC.

V and J are TRBV4-3 and TRBJ2-5; a weak D match, TRBD2 (6 bases). Germline lookup yields CDR1 LGHNA and CDR2 YSLEER. The V end lost 1 base, the J end lost 4 bases, and 13 bases lay between the germline ends. This CDR3 has 15 residues. The CDR3 DNA sequence: TGCGCCAGCAGCCAAGTGGGGGGAGGAGGAGAGACCCAGTACTTC. Translated, it gives CASSQVGGGGETQYF.

The chain is built from TRBV7-9 and TRBJ2-7; a weak D match, TRBD1 (6 bases). This CDR3 is 12 amino acids long. Germline CDR1 is SEHNR and CDR2 is FQNEAQ (reference sequence). Trimming stripped 5 bases from V and 2 bases from J, with 7 bases between. This chain's CDR3 is CASSPGAYEQYF. CDR3 sequence (DNA): TGTGCCAGCAGCCCAGGGGCCTACGAGCAGTACTTC.

The chain couples TRBV7-9 to TRBJ2-1; D remains ambiguous. This CDR3 comprises 15 residues. The V gene's germline CDR1 is SEHNR and CDR2 FQNEAQ (reference sequence). Trimming removed 3 bases from V and 6 bases from J, with 15 bases in between. CDR3 nucleotides: TGTGCCAGCAGCTTGTCAGAGACACCTTCCAATGAGCAGTTCTTC. The encoded protein is CASSLSETPSNEQFF.

The chain has TRBV11-1 and TRBJ2-1; TRBD1 matches at 7 bases. This CDR3 has 16 residues. CDR1 is SGHAT and CDR2 is FQDESV in the germline V gene (reference sequence). V gave up 5 bases and J gave up 3 bases; unmatched junction bases: 10. CDR3 coding DNA: TGTGCCAGCAGCGATAACGACAGGGCGGTCTACAATGAGCAGTTCTTC. Translation: CASSDNDRAVYNEQFF.